This TCR delta chain originates from a study of γδ T cells in repeated Plasmodium falciparum infection. This clone was detected a few times. A single base is all that separates this from a far larger clone, so a read error is likely. Other DNA sequences within the sample encode an identical CDR3. Bulk repertoires came from Vgamma9/Vdelta2+ or Vdelta2-negative gammadelta T cells flow-sorted from PBMC. The V segment lost 9 bases and the J segment 0 bases; nucleotides outside the gene matches: 19. This CDR3 has 18 residues. In germline, CDR1 is TSWWSYY, CDR2 QGS. TCRdb called clones anew from the multiplex PCR reads with CATT. Among 75,000 to 95,000 delta-chain clones listed, 0.98% were seen once.

This rearrangement joins TRDV1 to TRDJ1, with TRDD3 matching 7 bases. The origin of this receptor is a pool of human donors (malaria-infected and uninfected, not separated). The sample comprised gamma-delta T cells from blood. In DNA form, the CDR3 reads TGTGCTCTGACACAAGAGGGAAGACTGGGGCCATACACCGATAAACTCATCTTT. Protein sequence: CALTQEGRLGPYTDKLIF.